The next 27 T cell receptor beta chains were all read from a single sample in a study of tumor and adjacent non-tumor tissue in lung cancer. RNA was extracted from bulk tissue without any cell sorting. Three rounds of nested PCR, following a modified ARM-PCR protocol, produced the TCRbeta library. TCRdb reprocessed the multiplex PCR reads via MiXCR and lists one record per CDR3 protein. The table includes 65,000 to 90,000 distinct CDR3 sequences, roughly 80% detected once. Sequencing used lung tumor tissue. Receptors originate from a woman between 50 and 59 years old with non-small cell lung cancer.

V and J are TRBV29-1 and TRBJ1-1; TRBD1 aligns across 7 bases. CDR1 and CDR2 (germline): SQVTM, ANQGSEA. The CDR3 is 13 residues long. The CDR3 loop is CSVMTGSSTEAFF. CDR3 bases: TGCAGTGTCATGACAGGGTCGAGCACTGAAGCTTTCTTT.

Comment on this clonotype: One junction end disagrees with the germline gene, perhaps due to a read error. V is TRBV11-1 and J is TRBJ2-3; D is possibly TRBD1 (5 bases). The CDR3 is 13 amino acids. Germline lookup yields CDR1 SGHAT and CDR2 FQDESV (reference sequence). Here the CDR3 DNA reads TGTGCCAGCAGAGGGATAGGGATGGACACGCGGTATTTT. Translation: CASRGIGMDTRYF.

Comment on this clonotype: As the CDR3 is not closed by the conserved phenylalanine or tryptophan, this likely results from a read error. The limits of the CDR3 on the DNA are not certain, so only TCRdb's listed CDR3 is given. J is TRBJ1-1 and V is TRBV12-3 or TRBV12-4. 13 amino acids form the CDR3, both terminal residues included. Here the CDR3 reads CASSPMGNTETFY.

This chain links TRBV20-1 with TRBJ2-7; a possible D gene is TRBD1 (5 bases). This CDR3 contains 14 residues. Deletions cut 2 bases from V and 4 bases from J, with 15 bases between. Looked up from germline, CDR1 is DFQATT and CDR2 is SNEGSKA (reference sequence). The DNA of the CDR3 is TGCAGTGCTAGATATGGGGCAGGGTCGTACGAGCAGTACTTC. This sequence encodes CSARYGAGSYEQYF.

Turning to this clonotype: A read error may produce the germline difference seen at one junction end. This chain connects TRBV29-1 to TRBJ2-7, with no clear D. The CDR3 contains 12 residues. Per germline, CDR1 SQVTM and CDR2 ANQGSEA. The CDR3 is CSVEVRSYEQYF. In nucleotides, the CDR3 is TGCAGCGTTGAAGTGAGATCCTACGAGCAATACTTC.

The rearrangement uses TRBV28 and TRBJ2-2; 8 positions agree with TRBD2. Germline CDR1 reads MDHEN; CDR2 reads SYDVKM. V shed 5 bases, J shed 7 bases, and the junction held 15 bases outside the gene matches. The CDR3 is 17 residues long. CDR3 protein: CASSPRELAVHIGELFF. The CDR3 DNA sequence: TGTGCCAGCAGTCCCCGGGAACTAGCGGTTCACATCGGGGAGCTGTTTTTT.

In regard to this clonotype: Relative to the germline gene, one junction end is altered; a read error may explain this. The V call is TRBV6-1, the J call TRBJ2-7; 8 bases are a match to TRBD1. The CDR3 runs to 14 residues. In germline, CDR1 is MNHNS, CDR2 SASEGT. CDR3 coding DNA: TGTGCTAGCACTCCGACAGGGGAGGTCTACGAGCTGTACTTC. Amino acid sequence: CASTPTGEVYELYF.

In regard to this clonotype: A read error may account for a junction end that differs from germline. The V and J genes are TRBV4-3 and TRBJ2-1; the D is unclear. The CDR3 sequence is 13 residues long. CDR1 and CDR2 (germline): LGHNA, YSLEER. The CDR3 loop is CASSQGEGSEQFF. CDR3 nucleotides: TGCGCCAGCAGCCAAGGGGAAGGAAGTGAGCAATTCTTC.

The sample holds a few counts of this clonotype. Given the absence of the conserved phenylalanine or tryptophan at the CDR3 end, a read error is likely. This chain links TRBV7-9 with TRBJ2-1, with D hard to call. The CDR3 consists of 11 residues. Germline V gene lookup returns CDR1 SEHNR and CDR2 FQNEAQ (reference sequence). Written as DNA, the CDR3 is TGTACCAGCAGCTCCTACAATGAGCAGTTCATC. This sequence encodes CTSSSYNEQFI.

With respect to this clonotype: The CDR3 end shows no conserved phenylalanine or tryptophan, and so a read error is likely. It is unclear where the CDR3 begins or ends on the DNA, so no DNA is shown, and the CDR3 is as TCRdb lists it. The chain joins TRBV11-1 to TRBJ2-3; the table's D call TRBD1 went unverified against the DNA. Germline CDR1 SGHAT, CDR2 FQDESV (reference sequence). The CDR3 sequence runs 13 residues, both termini included. The CDR3 spells CASRGTGMDTHYI.

The chain combines TRBV6-5 with TRBJ1-2, with D possibly being TRBD1 (5 bases). The V end was cut by 10 bases, the J end by 6 bases, with 24 bases between. CDR3 length equals 15 residues. The germline V gene encodes CDR1 MNHEY and CDR2 SVGAGI. The CDR3 protein is CANSRGTFQVHGYTF. CDR3 DNA sequence: TGTGCCAATAGCCGGGGGACCTTCCAGGTCCATGGCTACACCTTC.

Note on this clonotype: This CDR3 is missing its conserved last phenylalanine or tryptophan, likely due to a read error. The rearrangement uses TRBV11-2 and TRBJ2-1; 7 nucleotides agree with TRBD2. Germline V gives CDR1 SGHAT, CDR2 FQNNGV. The CDR3 consists of 12 residues. Written as DNA, the CDR3 is TGCGCTAGCATGGGACTACCTGACGAGCAGTTCCTC. Translated: CASMGLPDEQFL.

This clonotype was found many times. The chain links TRBV24-1 to TRBJ2-6; 8 bases line up with TRBD1. V lost 7 bases and J lost 4; bases outside the gene matches: 8. The length of the CDR3 is 16 residues. CDR1 and CDR2 (germline): KGHDR, SFDVKD. The CDR3 loop is CATSGSGGAGANVLTF. For the CDR3, the DNA is TGTGCCACCAGCGGTTCAGGGGGCGCCGGGGCCAACGTCCTGACTTTC.

Notes on this clonotype: A junction boundary mismatches the germline segment, possibly from a read error. The CDR3 coding sequence is TGTGCCAGCAGTTACTTGGTACCGGGGTCCTTGGGGGATGAGCAGTCCTTC. Encoded protein: CASSYLVPGSLGDEQSF. This rearrangement joins TRBV6-6 to TRBJ2-1; possibly TRBD1 or TRBD2 for D (5 bases each). The CDR3 consists of 17 residues. In germline, CDR1 is MNHNY, CDR2 SVGAGI (reference sequence).

Concerning this clonotype itself: One end of the junction is discordant with germline, which a read error may explain. The chain uses TRBV20-1 and TRBJ2-7; TRBD2 agrees at 9 bases. CDR1 is DFQATT and CDR2 is SNEGSKA in the germline V gene (reference sequence). This CDR3 has 14 amino acids. The chain's CDR3 is CSALISGSSYEQYF. DNA for the CDR3: TGCAGTGCTCTCATTAGCGGGAGCTCCTACGAACAGTACTTC.

This clonotype has just a few counts. A much larger clone sits a single nucleotide away, making a read error possible. No conserved phenylalanine or tryptophan ends this CDR3, so it is likely a read error. The chain couples TRBV20-1 to TRBJ2-7; D unclear. CDR3 length: 14 amino acids. CDR1 and CDR2 (germline): DFQATT, SNEGSKA (reference sequence). The germline V and J ends were trimmed by 3 bases and 3 bases, with 15 bases remaining between them. The CDR3 nucleotides read TGCAGTGCTAGCCGAGCAGGCACGGGCTACGAGCAGTACTCC. Translating it yields CSASRAGTGYEQYS.

Points on this clonotype: Its ends do not fully match the called genes, so a read error is possible. The V gene is TRBV4-1, the J gene TRBJ2-7; 9 bases line up with TRBD1. This CDR3 contains 15 residues. Germline lookup yields CDR1 MGHRA and CDR2 YSYEKL. The chain's CDR3 is CDSSQGQGPSYEQYF. In DNA form, the CDR3 reads TGCGACAGCAGCCAAGGACAGGGGCCCTCCTACGAGCAATACTTC.

About this clonotype itself: The junction departs from the called germline gene at one end, perhaps through a read error. The rearrangement joins TRBV5-4 to TRBJ2-1; 7 nucleotides line up with TRBD2. The CDR3 contains 15 residues. Germline CDR1 and CDR2: SGHNT and YYREEE (reference sequence). DNA for the CDR3: TGTGCCAGCAGCCCCGCTTGCGGGAGTTTCAATGAGCAATTCTTC. It translates to CASSPACGSFNEQFF.

The chain uses TRBV7-9 and TRBJ2-6; TRBD1 matches 7 bases. The CDR3 totals 16 residues. Germline CDR1 SEHNR, CDR2 FQNEAQ (reference sequence). For the CDR3, the DNA is TGTATCAGCAGCCCCGGACAGGACTCTGGGGCCAACGTCCTGACTTTC. Protein sequence: CISSPGQDSGANVLTF.

CDR3 coding DNA: TGTGCCAGCATGGGGGGTAGCTGGAGTCTCAATGAGCAGTTCTTC. The encoded protein is CASMGGSWSLNEQFF. V gene TRBV28 combines with J gene TRBJ2-1; TRBD2 is a possible D gene (6 bases). This CDR3 spans 15 amino acids. Per germline, CDR1 MDHEN and CDR2 SYDVKM. V dropped 7 bases and J dropped 6 bases, with 19 bases sitting between them.

Worth noting for this clonotype: One junction end does not reproduce the germline sequence, and a read error may be involved. The V gene is TRBV11-2, the J gene TRBJ2-1; 9 positions agree with TRBD2. CDR1 is SGHAT and CDR2 is FQNNGV in the germline V gene. The CDR3 length is 15 residues. CDR3 DNA sequence: TGTGCCATCAGCTTTATAGCGGGAGAATACAATGAGCAGTTCTTC. Its translation: CAISFIAGEYNEQFF.

Concerning this clonotype itself: The germline gene is not matched at one end of the junction; a read error may be the cause. The chain carries TRBV6-6 and TRBJ1-6; no clear D. From germline, CDR1 is MNHNY and CDR2 SVGAGI (reference sequence). There are 19 residues in the CDR3. Here the CDR3 reads CASNYSIQSSGRYNSILHF. The CDR3 DNA follows: TGTGCCAGCAATTACTCGATCCAGTCCTCGGGCCGCTATAATTCAATCCTCCACTTT.

Turning to this clonotype: A read error is possible here, since a much larger clone lies one base away. V is TRBV28 and J is TRBJ2-5; 8 bases fit TRBD1. V was pared by 5 bases and J by 4 bases, with 9 bases of the junction left unmatched. This CDR3 contains 15 residues. The V gene's germline CDR1 is MDHEN and CDR2 SYDVKM. The CDR3 protein is CASSPSGTGGETQYF. CDR3 nucleotides: TGTGCCAGCAGTCCGTCCGGGACAGGAGGAGAGACCCAGTACTTC.

Worth noting for this clonotype: The CDR3 does not end in the conserved phenylalanine or tryptophan, so this is likely a read error. It is unclear where the CDR3 begins or ends on the DNA, so no DNA is shown, and the CDR3 is as TCRdb lists it. The gene calls are TRBV11-3 and TRBJ2-1. Counting both end residues, the CDR3 totals 16 amino acids. Looked up from germline, CDR1 is SGHNT and CDR2 is YENEEA. The CDR3 loop reads CASSSQSGSSYNEHLY.

For this clonotype: Its ends do not fully match the called genes, so a read error is possible. V gene TRBV6-2 or TRBV6-3 combines with J gene TRBJ2-5; D is uncertain. The CDR3 extends over 12 amino acids. CDR1 and CDR2 from the germline V gene are MNHEY and SVGEGT. The CDR3 here is CDSRVAWATQYF. The DNA of the CDR3 is TGTGACAGCAGAGTAGCCTGGGCGACCCAGTACTTC.

This clonotype appeared a single time. The conserved closing phenylalanine or tryptophan is absent in this CDR3, likely reflecting a read error. The chain is built from TRBV20-1 and TRBJ2-1, with 9 bases matching TRBD2. In germline, CDR1 is DFQATT, CDR2 SNEGSKA (reference sequence). This CDR3 is built from 16 residues. CDR3 nucleotide sequence: TGCATTGCTGGAAGACTAGCGGTGAGCTCCTACAATGAACAGTTCTTA. Translation gives CIAGRLAVSSYNEQFL.

This clonotype was picked up one time. At one boundary the junction diverges from the germline segment, which might be a read error. V and J are TRBV20-1 and TRBJ2-2; unclear D gene. The CDR3 consists of 12 residues. Germline assignment: CDR1 DFQATT and CDR2 SNEGSKA (reference sequence). CDR3 protein: CIAGAHTGELFF. As DNA, the CDR3 is TGTATTGCTGGAGCCCACACCGGGGAGCTGTTTTTT.